Following are 21 T cell receptor beta chains from one sample sequenced in a study of cytomegalovirus exposure and HLA in healthy donors. Primers: 60 Vbeta forward and 13 Jbeta reverse. Using immunoSEQ multiplex PCR, the repertoire was profiled, and TCRdb retains in-frame clones only, with some absent. The sample contains under 55,000 clones, over 70% of which appear only once. Sequencing input: PBMCs. All receptors come from a young man in good health and CMV-seronegative.

CDR3 region: CASSLMAQAGTGELFF. The DNA of the CDR3 is TGCGCCAGCAGCTTGATGGCCCAGGCTGGCACCGGGGAGCTGTTTTTT. The chain is built from TRBV5-1 and TRBJ2-2; D unresolved. Trimming removed 1 base at V and 4 bases at J, with 14 bases between. The CDR3 length is 16 residues. The germline V gene encodes CDR1 SGHRS and CDR2 YFSETQ.

V is TRBV7-2 and J is TRBJ2-5, with TRBD2 identical over 10 bases. The CDR3 is made up of 16 amino acids. Trimming took 5 bases from V and 5 from J; bases not matched to a gene: 11. Germline V gene sequence: CDR1 SGHTA, CDR2 FQGNSA. For the CDR3, the DNA is TGTGCCAGCAGCCGGGGTGGAGCGGGAGGGCATGAGACCCAGTACTTC. Translation gives CASSRGGAGGHETQYF.

The chain is built from TRBV7-9 and TRBJ2-7; 7 nucleotides line up with TRBD1. Trimming removed 1 base from V and 0 bases from J; junction bases left unmatched: 3. The CDR3 is 15 residues long. Per germline, CDR1 SEHNR and CDR2 FQNEAQ (reference sequence). The CDR3 sequence is CASSLETGYSYEQYF. The CDR3 DNA is TGTGCCAGCAGCTTAGAGACAGGGTACTCCTACGAGCAGTACTTC.

The V call is TRBV2, the J call TRBJ1-2; tentative D call: TRBD1 (5 bases). Deletions cut 6 bases from V and 4 bases from J, with 9 bases between. From germline, CDR1 is SNHLY and CDR2 FYNNEI. This CDR3 has 12 residues. Written as DNA, the CDR3 is TGTGCCAGCAGCGAAAGGGGCTATGGCTACACCTTC. Encoded protein: CASSERGYGYTF.

The V gene is TRBV10-2, the J gene TRBJ2-7, with D perhaps TRBD1 (5 bases). CDR3 length: 18 residues. Germline CDR1 is WSHSY and CDR2 is SAAADI. V lost 6 bases and J 0 bases, leaving 24 bases between the germline ends. CDR3 in DNA: TGCGCCAGCAGCCTCCGGGCACTCGAACAGGCGTTCTCCTACGAGCAGTACTTC. This sequence encodes CASSLRALEQAFSYEQYF.

The V call is TRBV5-1, the J call TRBJ1-5; 10 positions match TRBD1. The V gene end was trimmed by 4 bases and the J gene end by 8 bases; junction bases not matched to a gene: 9. The CDR3 covers 15 residues. Looked up from germline, CDR1 is SGHRS and CDR2 is YFSETQ. CDR3 nucleotides: TGCGCCAGCAGCCCTACGACAGGGGGCGGGAAGCCCCAGCATTTT. Amino acids: CASSPTTGGGKPQHF.

V usage is TRBV5-1 and J usage is TRBJ2-7, with 7 bases lining up with TRBD1. J was trimmed by 2 bases and V by 3 bases; bases with no gene match: 5. CDR1 and CDR2 from the germline V gene are SGHRS and YFSETQ. The CDR3 covers 14 residues. The chain's CDR3 is CASSSDRVPYEQYF. The CDR3 bases are TGCGCCAGCAGCTCTGACAGGGTCCCCTACGAGCAGTACTTC.

The table lists this clone with a few counts. At one end the junction does not follow the germline gene, possibly because of a read error. The chain has TRBV7-8 and TRBJ2-1, with TRBD2 matching 10 bases. This CDR3 comprises 15 residues. CDR1 is SGHVS and CDR2 is FQNEAQ in the germline V gene. The CDR3 region is CASNLAGGSYNEQFF. CDR3 bases: TGTGCCAGCAACTTAGCGGGAGGATCTTACAATGAGCAGTTCTTC.

This chain's CDR3 is CASSNRVTEAFF. The CDR3 region has the DNA TGCGCCAGCAGTAACAGGGTGACTGAAGCTTTCTTT. V is TRBV5-1 and J is TRBJ1-1; TRBD1 might be the D (6 bases). From germline, CDR1 is SGHRS and CDR2 YFSETQ. The CDR3 is 12 amino acids. The V end lost 5 bases, the J end lost 5 bases, and 10 bases lay between the germline ends.

The chain combines TRBV30 with TRBJ1-5, with no clear D. Germline V gives CDR1 GTSNPN, CDR2 SVGIG (reference sequence). V was trimmed by 2 bases and J by 6 bases, leaving 11 bases between them. The CDR3 consists of 13 residues. CDR3 DNA: TGTGCCTGGAGTAGTGGGGAGGGTCAGCCCCAGCATTTT. Translated, it gives CAWSSGEGQPQHF.

This clone was seen more than once but under ten times. V is TRBV6-5 and J is TRBJ1-4, with unresolved D. The CDR3 is 13 amino acids. The ends were cut back, 3 bases at V and 7 bases at J, with 9 bases in the middle. CDR1 and CDR2 from the germline V gene are MNHEY and SVGAGI. The CDR3 DNA sequence: TGTGCCAGCAGTTATACGGGGTTTGAAAAACTGTTTTTT. The encoded protein is CASSYTGFEKLFF.

This chain connects TRBV28 to TRBJ1-5; maybe TRBD1 (6 bases). The CDR3 is made up of 15 amino acids. The V gene's germline CDR1 is MDHEN and CDR2 SYDVKM. V was cut by 1 base and J by 4 bases, with 11 bases left in between. The chain's CDR3 is CASSLSRTANQPQHF. The CDR3 DNA is TGTGCCAGCAGTTTATCTCGGACAGCAAATCAGCCCCAGCATTTT.

This clone has just a few counts. The CDR3 nucleotides are TGTGCCAGCAGCTTGTTTCTTCGGACTAGCGCCTTCACCGGGGAGCTGTTTTTT. This gives the protein CASSLFLRTSAFTGELFF. The chain combines TRBV5-8 with TRBJ2-2; 9 nucleotides align to TRBD2. V lost 1 base, J lost 4 bases, and 11 bases stayed unmatched. This CDR3 has 18 amino acids. Germline values: CDR1 SGHTS, CDR2 YDEGEE. The whole variable domain, filled in from reference TRBV5-8 and TRBJ2-2, reads EAGVTQSPTHLIKTRGQQATLRCSPISGHTSVYWYQQALGLGLQFLLWYDEGEERNRGNFPPRFSGRQFPNYSSELNVNALELEDSALYLCASSLFLRTSAFTGELFFGEGSRLTVL.

By share, this clone ranks as medium-sized. This chain joins TRBV19 and TRBJ2-5, with D possibly being TRBD2 (5 bases). Germline V gene data show CDR1 as LNHDA and CDR2 as SQIVND (reference sequence). Trimming left V 3 bases short and J 4 bases short, with 9 bases between. The CDR3 sequence is 13 residues long. This chain's CDR3 is CASSMRASETQYF. The CDR3 DNA reads as TGTGCCAGTAGTATGCGGGCTTCAGAGACCCAGTACTTC.

The chain uses TRBV11-2 and TRBJ2-1; 8 nucleotides align to TRBD2. The J segment lost 2 bases and the V segment lost 4 bases, leaving 4 bases of the junction unmatched. CDR1 is SGHAT and CDR2 is FQNNGV in the germline V gene. CDR3 length: 15 residues. CDR3 loop: CASSSYSGTYNEQFF. The CDR3 region has the DNA TGTGCCAGCAGCTCGTATAGCGGGACCTACAATGAGCAGTTCTTC.

The rearrangement links TRBV4-1 to TRBJ1-4, with 9 bases fitting TRBD1. CDR1 and CDR2 (germline): MGHRA, YSYEKL. The J segment lost 0 bases and the V segment lost 1 base, leaving 3 bases of the junction unmatched. This CDR3 spans 17 amino acids. The chain's CDR3 is CASSQVTGGATNEKLFF. The CDR3 coding sequence is TGCGCCAGCAGCCAAGTGACAGGGGGTGCAACTAATGAAAAACTGTTTTTT.

As DNA, the CDR3 is TGTGCCAGCAGCTTAGCTAGCGGGAAGAACATCTACAATGAGCAGTTCTTC. Protein: CASSLASGKNIYNEQFF. This chain connects TRBV7-2 to TRBJ2-1; 8 bases match TRBD2. The CDR3 totals 17 residues. The germline CDR1 and CDR2 sequences are SGHTA and FQGNSA. V was clipped by 0 bases and J by 3 bases; unmatched bases: 7.

The chain links TRBV7-6 to TRBJ2-7; tentatively, D is TRBD1 (6 bases). CDR1 SGHVS and CDR2 FNYEAQ come from the germline V gene. Trimming took off 4 bases at V and 6 bases at J, with 19 bases between the two ends. The CDR3 covers 15 residues. The CDR3 DNA is TGTGCCAGCAGCTCAGGGGACGGTCTCGTGTTCGAGCAGTACTTC. Its protein product is CASSSGDGLVFEQYF.

The chain has TRBV6-5 and TRBJ2-7; TRBD2 matches 7 bases. The CDR3 covers 15 residues. In germline, CDR1 is MNHEY, CDR2 SVGAGI. V lost 1 base and J lost 4; bases outside the gene matches: 7. CDR3 residues: CASSYFVGGEYEQYF. CDR3 nucleotide sequence: TGTGCCAGCAGTTACTTCGTGGGAGGGGAGTACGAGCAGTACTTC.

This clone is deemed medium-sized. The rearrangement links TRBV19 to TRBJ1-2; 7 bases align to TRBD1. Losses at the gene ends were 5 bases for V and 6 bases for J; bases not matched to a gene: 6. This CDR3 is built from 13 residues. The germline V gene has CDR1 LNHDA and CDR2 SQIVND (reference sequence). The CDR3, as DNA: TGTGCCAGTAGTTCGGACAGGAACAATGGCTACACCTTC. Protein sequence: CASSSDRNNGYTF.

V usage is TRBV7-2 and J usage is TRBJ2-1; possibly TRBD2 for D (6 bases). The CDR3 has 16 amino acids. V lost 1 base and J lost 3, with 13 bases in between. Germline V gene data show CDR1 as SGHTA and CDR2 as FQGNSA. The CDR3 sequence is CASSLDPEGLYNEQFF. CDR3 nucleotide sequence: TGTGCCAGCAGCTTAGATCCGGAGGGACTCTACAATGAGCAGTTCTTC.